These T cell receptor beta chains were read from a single sample in a study of T cell responses to AZD1222 COVID-19 vaccine. Profiling relied on immunoSEQ multiplex PCR, and the TCRdb table lists in-frame clones only, not all of them. This table has about 140,000 clones, 85% to 90% appearing once. The sample consisted of peripheral blood, taken on day 0 of AZD1222 vaccination. These receptors originate from an adult in good health. Each CDR3 is given with its conserved first and last residue. The order of the fields is CDR3 length, V gene, D gene, clone size, J gene, CDR3 protein, CDR3 DNA. The D gene is left open where the match is weak. Only part of the rows carry a size: once, few, many, or a class if the clone is expanded.

>13|TRBV28|NA|few|TRBJ1-1
CASSWGGPTEAFF
TGTGCCAGCAGCTGGGGGGGTCCCACTGAAGCTTTCTTT
>11|TRBV12-5|NA|once|TRBJ2-5
CASKGQETQYF
TGTGCTAGTAAGGGTCAAGAGACCCAGTACTTC
>17|TRBV6-2/TRBV6-3|NA|once|TRBJ2-2
CASSYSSRNTNTGELFF
TGTGCCAGCAGTTACTCAAGCCGAAACACCAACACCGGGGAGCTGTTTTTT
>16|TRBV4-3|TRBD2|NA|TRBJ2-1
CASSPQATGGPHEQFF
TGCGCCAGCAGCCCCCAAGCAACGGGGGGGCCCCATGAGCAGTTCTTC
>14|TRBV5-1|NA|NA|TRBJ1-1
CASSQLGENTEAFF
TGCGCCAGCAGCCAATTGGGGGAGAACACTGAAGCTTTCTTT
>17|TRBV5-1|TRBD2|once|TRBJ2-3
CASSPYGLAGNTDTQYF
TGCGCCAGCAGCCCGTACGGACTAGCGGGAAATACAGATACGCAGTATTTT
>17|TRBV28|TRBD2|few|TRBJ2-1
CASNWIGIAGGYNEQFF
TGTGCCAGCAATTGGATCGGGATAGCGGGAGGGTATAATGAGCAGTTCTTC
>12|TRBV10-3|NA|NA|TRBJ1-2
CAISGIVYGYTF
TGTGCCATCAGTGGTATAGTCTATGGCTACACCTTC
>18|TRBV7-9|TRBD1|NA|TRBJ2-6
CASSLTHDRGDGANVLTF
TGTGCCAGCAGCTTAACCCACGACAGGGGGGATGGGGCCAACGTCCTGACTTTC
>11|TRBV6-5|NA|once|TRBJ1-1
CASIWGLKAFF
TGTGCCAGCATTTGGGGCCTCAAAGCTTTCTTT
>16|TRBV5-5|NA|NA|TRBJ1-5
CASSPVGGARGQPQHF
TGTGCCAGCAGCCCCGTGGGGGGGGCGCGAGGCCAGCCCCAGCATTTT
>15|TRBV28|TRBD1|once|TRBJ2-5
CASSSGTGRMETQYF
TGTGCCAGCAGTTCAGGGACAGGGAGGATGGAGACCCAGTACTTC
>15|TRBV4-3|NA|NA|TRBJ1-2
CASSQGREANYGYTF
TGCGCCAGCAGCCAAGGGAGGGAAGCTAACTATGGCTACACCTTC
>19|TRBV30|NA|once|TRBJ1-2
CAWTGTMPSGGQGSYGYTF
TGTGCCTGGACTGGTACTATGCCAAGCGGGGGGCAAGGAAGCTATGGCTACACCTTC
>13|TRBV5-4|NA|NA|TRBJ2-3
CASSFEDVNTQYF
TGTGCCAGCAGCTTCGAGGACGTGAATACGCAGTATTTT
>15|TRBV28|NA|NA|TRBJ2-7
CATIRGGNPFYEQYF
TGTGCCACCATTCGAGGCGGGAATCCCTTCTACGAGCAGTACTTC
>17|TRBV5-5|NA|NA|TRBJ1-3
CASSLYPADKAGNTIYF
TGTGCCAGCAGCCTCTACCCGGCAGACAAGGCTGGAAACACCATATATTTT
>15|TRBV2|NA|few|TRBJ1-5
CAISPGAEADQPQHF
TGTGCCATCTCTCCCGGGGCGGAGGCCGATCAGCCCCAGCATTTT
>14|TRBV6-5|TRBD1|NA|TRBJ1-4
CASSRTGESEKLFF
TGTGCCAGCAGTAGGACAGGGGAAAGCGAAAAACTGTTTTTT
>14|TRBV9|NA|NA|TRBJ1-1
CASSPPQGHTEAFF
TGTGCCAGCAGCCCTCCCCAGGGGCACACTGAAGCTTTCTTT
>15|TRBV24-1|NA|NA|TRBJ2-1
CATSPPNSANNEQFF
TGTGCCACCAGTCCTCCAAATAGCGCCAACAATGAGCAGTTCTTC
>12|TRBV6-5|NA|NA|TRBJ1-1
CASSVSGIEAFF
TGTGCCAGCAGCGTGTCGGGGATAGAAGCTTTCTTT
>11|TRBV5-4|NA|NA|TRBJ1-2
CASSFRDGYTF
TGTGCCAGCAGCTTCCGGGATGGCTACACCTTC
>15|TRBV3-1/TRBV3-2|NA|once|TRBJ1-5
CASSQGGSLNQPQHF
TGTGCCAGCAGCCAAGGAGGGTCCCTCAATCAGCCCCAGCATTTT
>16|TRBV9|NA|few|TRBJ1-2
CASSTPDTLAGYGYTF
TGTGCCAGCAGCACCCCGGACACGCTCGCGGGCTATGGCTACACCTTC
>14|TRBV9|TRBD1|NA|TRBJ1-2
CASSATGRDYGYTF
TGTGCCAGCAGCGCGACAGGGAGGGACTATGGCTACACCTTC
>13|TRBV12-3/TRBV12-4|NA|NA|TRBJ1-2
CASSIGGFYGYTF
TGTGCCAGCAGTATTGGGGGCTTCTATGGCTACACCTTC
>15|TRBV30|NA|NA|TRBJ2-7
CAWSVLKGISYEQYF
TGTGCCTGGAGTGTACTTAAGGGCATCTCCTACGAGCAGTACTTC
>16|TRBV7-3|TRBD1|NA|TRBJ2-2
CASSLTGTGFTGELFF
TGTGCCAGCAGCCTCACCGGGACAGGATTTACCGGGGAGCTGTTTTTT
>16|TRBV28|TRBD2|NA|TRBJ2-7
CASSSFLAGETYEQYF
TGTGCCAGCAGTTCTTTTCTAGCGGGGGAAACCTACGAGCAGTACTTC
>15|TRBV6-1|NA|NA|TRBJ2-2
CASSDYGRNTGELFF
TGTGCCAGCAGTGATTACGGGAGAAACACCGGGGAGCTGTTTTTT
>17|TRBV25-1|TRBD1|NA|TRBJ1-4
CASSETRTGDYNEKLFF
TGTGCCAGCAGTGAAACGAGGACAGGGGATTATAATGAAAAACTGTTTTTT
>18|TRBV27|NA|few|TRBJ1-6
CASSLWLPGTLNNSPLHF
TGTGCCAGCAGTTTGTGGCTCCCCGGGACACTGAATAATTCACCCCTCCACTTT
>13|TRBV4-3|NA|NA|TRBJ1-4
CASSQEFREKLFF
TGCGCCAGCAGCCAAGAGTTTAGGGAAAAACTGTTTTTT
>13|TRBV9|NA|NA|TRBJ1-1
CASSEQAFTEAFF
TGTGCCAGCAGCGAGCAGGCATTCACTGAAGCTTTCTTT
>14|TRBV6-2/TRBV6-3|NA|NA|TRBJ1-5
CASSYSHSGRPQHF
TGTGCCAGCAGTTACTCGCACAGCGGCCGGCCCCAGCATTTT